The rows below give T cell receptor beta chains drawn from one sample of a study of cytomegalovirus exposure and HLA in healthy donors. Sequenced by immunoSEQ multiplex PCR; TCRdb stores in-frame clones only, minus some. The sample lists hundreds of thousands of clones; about 66% were seen once. The sample consisted of PBMCs. All receptors derive from a female donor in good health and CMV-seronegative. Each CDR3 is given with its conserved first and last residue. A D gene is named only where the DNA matches it firmly. For some rows the clone size is stated as once, few or many, or as a class when expanded; others skip it.

TRBV7-2	.	TRBD2	TRBJ2-7	CASSLAAGGPYEQYF	TGTGCCAGCAGCTTAGCAGCGGGAGGGCCCTACGAGCAGTACTTC
TRBV7-9	.	.	TRBJ1-2	CSSSLTQGYGYTF	TGTTCCAGCAGCTTAACCCAGGGATATGGCTACACCTTC
TRBV4-2	.	TRBD2	TRBJ2-1	CASAKLAGGPDEQFF	TGTGCCAGCGCCAAACTAGCGGGAGGGCCCGATGAGCAGTTCTTC
TRBV11-3	.	.	TRBJ2-4	CASSFTEKNIQYF	TGTGCCAGCAGCTTTACAGAGAAAAACATTCAGTACTTC
TRBV14	.	TRBD2	TRBJ2-1	CASSQWTSGRGDNEQFF	TGTGCCAGCAGCCAATGGACTAGCGGGAGGGGGGACAATGAGCAGTTCTTC
TRBV7-9	.	TRBD2	TRBJ2-7	CASSLILADYEQYF	TGTGCCAGCAGCTTAATCCTAGCGGACTACGAGCAGTACTTC
TRBV6-5	.	.	TRBJ2-7	CASRWSGSYEQYF	TGTGCCAGCAGATGGTCGGGTTCCTACGAGCAGTACTTC
TRBV5-1	.	TRBD1	TRBJ2-7	CASSRTGGASYEQYF	TGCGCCAGCAGCAGGACAGGGGGGGCCTCCTACGAGCAGTACTTC
TRBV6-5	.	TRBD1	TRBJ2-5	CASSYTGGGRETQYF	TGTGCCAGCAGTTACACAGGGGGCGGAAGAGAGACCCAGTACTTC
TRBV6-6	few	TRBD2	TRBJ2-2	CASSWGLAGAGELFF	TGTGCCAGCAGTTGGGGACTAGCGGGAGCCGGGGAGCTGTTTTTT
TRBV25-1	.	.	TRBJ2-7	CASSEFSGKPYEQYF	TGTGCCAGCAGTGAATTCTCCGGGAAACCTTACGAGCAGTACTTC
TRBV13	.	TRBD1	TRBJ2-3	CASTGGVGTDTQYF	TGTGCCAGCACAGGGGGAGTTGGGACAGATACGCAGTATTTT
TRBV29-1	few	TRBD2	TRBJ2-7	CSVVTSGYEQYF	TGCAGCGTGGTTACTAGCGGCTACGAGCAGTACTTC
TRBV7-9	.	.	TRBJ1-2	CATETDPDGWDGYTF	TGTGCCACCGAGACAGATCCCGATGGTTGGGATGGCTACACCTTC
TRBV5-1	few	TRBD2	TRBJ2-1	CASSFPREAGAHNEQFF	TGCGCCAGCAGCTTTCCGCGAGAAGCGGGAGCTCACAATGAGCAGTTCTTC
TRBV15	.	TRBD1	TRBJ2-4	CATSREGTGAARAKNIQYF	TGTGCCACCAGCAGAGAGGGGACAGGGGCCGCCCGTGCCAAAAACATTCAGTACTTC
TRBV5-4	.	TRBD2	TRBJ2-7	CASSLALAGGPVYEQYF	TGTGCCAGCAGCTTGGCCCTTGCGGGAGGGCCTGTTTACGAGCAGTACTTC
TRBV11-2	once	.	TRBJ1-1	CASSSTGTPNENTEAFF	TGTGCCAGCAGCTCGACCGGGACACCGAACGAAAACACTGAAGCTTTCTTT
TRBV7-9	.	TRBD2	TRBJ2-1	CASSLAGTSGSNEQFF	TGTGCCAGCAGCTTAGCAGGGACTAGCGGGAGTAATGAGCAGTTCTTC
TRBV28	.	.	TRBJ2-7	CASSSQGILHYEQYF	TGTGCCAGCAGTTCCCAGGGAATTTTACACTACGAGCAGTACTTC
TRBV28	once	.	TRBJ2-1	CASSGGTKASSYNEQFF	TGTGCCAGCAGCGGGGGGACAAAGGCTAGCTCCTACAATGAGCAGTTCTTC
TRBV29-1	.	.	TRBJ2-3	CSVNSPWEIDTDTQYF	TGCAGCGTTAATTCCCCTTGGGAGATCGACACAGATACGCAGTATTTT
TRBV27	.	.	TRBJ2-2	CASSLLPAGYTGELFF	TGTGCCAGCAGTTTACTGCCGGCAGGTTACACCGGGGAGCTGTTTTTT
TRBV7-9	few	.	TRBJ1-1	CASSLPLEIEAFF	TGTGCCAGCAGCTTACCTCTAGAAATTGAAGCTTTCTTT
TRBV15	.	TRBD1	TRBJ2-7	CATSRSQGAYEQYF	TGTGCCACCAGCAGGAGCCAGGGGGCCTACGAGCAGTACTTC
TRBV4-1	few	.	TRBJ2-7	CASSPGRDFYEQYF	TGCGCCAGCAGCCCGGGCCGGGACTTCTACGAGCAGTACTTC
TRBV2	.	TRBD1	TRBJ2-7	CASGIGQGSYEQYF	TGTGCCAGCGGAATCGGACAGGGCTCCTACGAGCAGTACTTC
TRBV28	.	TRBD2	TRBJ2-7	CASSPLTSGREKRVEQYF	TGTGCCAGCAGTCCATTGACTAGCGGGAGGGAGAAACGTGTCGAGCAGTACTTC
TRBV9	.	.	TRBJ1-2	CASRALDRADGYTF	TGTGCCAGCAGAGCTCTGGACAGAGCCGATGGCTACACCTTC
TRBV16	.	.	TRBJ1-2	CASSPGVGAGYTF	TGTGCCAGCAGCCCCGGGGTGGGAGCCGGCTACACCTTC
TRBV2	.	.	TRBJ2-7	CASSPQGYEQYF	TGTGCCAGCAGCCCACAGGGTTACGAGCAGTACTTC
TRBV7-3	.	.	TRBJ2-2	CASRSTGSGELFF	TGTGCCAGCAGGTCTACAGGGTCTGGGGAGCTGTTTTTT
TRBV6-6	few	.	TRBJ1-1	CASSYGELNTEAFF	TGTGCCAGCAGTTACGGAGAGTTGAACACTGAAGCTTTCTTT
TRBV5-1	.	TRBD1	TRBJ2-7	CASSLITGGSYEQYF	TGCGCCAGCAGCTTGATTACAGGGGGCTCCTACGAGCAGTACTTC
TRBV11-2	.	TRBD2	TRBJ2-7	CASSLSTGRGTYEQYF	TGTGCCAGCAGCCTTTCTACCGGGAGGGGGACCTACGAGCAGTACTTC
TRBV10-1	.	.	TRBJ2-3	CASSFTDTQYF	TGCGCCAGCAGCTTCACAGATACGCAGTATTTT
TRBV11-3	.	TRBD1	TRBJ1-4	CASSPRGPEEKLFF	TGTGCCAGCAGCCCCAGGGGGCCGGAGGAAAAACTGTTTTTT
TRBV10-1	.	.	TRBJ1-1	CASSTGQMTEAFF	TGCGCCAGCAGTACCGGACAGATGACTGAAGCTTTCTTT
TRBV5-4	.	TRBD1	TRBJ2-7	CASSWGQGLYEQYF	TGTGCCAGCAGCTGGGGACAGGGCCTATACGAGCAGTACTTC
TRBV6-1	.	.	TRBJ1-2	CASTPRGFYGYTF	TGTGCCAGCACCCCAAGGGGCTTCTATGGCTACACCTTC
TRBV6-5	.	TRBD1	TRBJ1-1	CASSSGTGVDTEAFF	TGTGCCAGCAGTTCGGGGACAGGGGTAGACACTGAAGCTTTCTTT
TRBV6-5	.	.	TRBJ2-2	CASGGGSRTGELFF	TGTGCCAGCGGGGGCGGGAGTAGGACCGGGGAGCTGTTTTTT
TRBV6-6	.	TRBD1	TRBJ1-1	CAISRGAGTSEAFF	TGTGCCATCTCCAGGGGGGCAGGAACGAGTGAAGCTTTCTTT
TRBV2	few	.	TRBJ2-1	CASTSAYNEQFF	TGTGCCAGCACTAGCGCTTACAATGAGCAGTTCTTC
TRBV6-5	.	TRBD2	TRBJ2-4	CASSGLEDIQYF	TGTGCCAGCAGCGGACTAGAGGACATTCAGTACTTC
TRBV29-1	.	TRBD2	TRBJ2-3	CSVRGGEADTQYF	TGCAGCGTTCGGGGGGGCGAGGCAGATACGCAGTATTTT
TRBV5-4	.	.	TRBJ2-2	CASSLPRRAGTGELFF	TGTGCCAGCAGCTTGCCTCGGAGGGCGGGCACCGGGGAGCTGTTTTTT
TRBV2	.	.	TRBJ1-1	CASSLTLVNTEAFF	TGTGCCAGCAGTCTCACTCTAGTGAACACTGAAGCTTTCTTT
TRBV7-3	few	TRBD2	TRBJ2-5	CASSLFAGEGETQYF	TGTGCCAGCAGCTTATTCGCGGGAGAGGGAGAGACCCAGTACTTC
TRBV18	few	TRBD1	TRBJ1-1	CASSSRQGENTEAFF	TGTGCCAGCTCATCCCGCCAGGGGGAGAACACTGAAGCTTTCTTT
TRBV27	.	.	TRBJ1-2	CASSLLGGSSTGYTF	TGTGCCAGCAGTTTATTAGGCGGATCTTCTACTGGCTACACCTTC
TRBV19	few	.	TRBJ2-1	CASKLGHLNNEQFF	TGTGCCAGTAAATTAGGACACCTCAACAATGAGCAGTTCTTC
TRBV27	.	.	TRBJ2-6	CASSRAGSGANVLTF	TGTGCCAGCAGCAGAGCCGGGTCTGGGGCCAACGTCCTGACTTTC
TRBV2	.	TRBD1	TRBJ2-7	CASSERTGDYGQYF	TGTGCCAGCAGCGAACGGACAGGGGATTACGGGCAGTACTTC
TRBV6-5	.	.	TRBJ1-5	CASSSGAQGGHQPQHF	TGTGCCAGCAGTTCTGGTGCACAGGGCGGACATCAGCCCCAGCATTTT